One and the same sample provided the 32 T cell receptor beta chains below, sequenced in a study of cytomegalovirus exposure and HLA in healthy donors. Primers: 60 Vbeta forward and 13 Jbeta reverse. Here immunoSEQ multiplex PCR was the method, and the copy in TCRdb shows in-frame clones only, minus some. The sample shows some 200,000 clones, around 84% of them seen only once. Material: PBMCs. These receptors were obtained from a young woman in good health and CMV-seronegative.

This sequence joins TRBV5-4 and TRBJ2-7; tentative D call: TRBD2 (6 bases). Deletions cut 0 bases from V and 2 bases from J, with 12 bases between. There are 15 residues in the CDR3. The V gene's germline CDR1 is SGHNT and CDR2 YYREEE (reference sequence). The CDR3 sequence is CASSLDRESPYEQYF. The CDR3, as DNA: TGTGCCAGCAGCTTGGATCGGGAGAGTCCCTACGAGCAGTACTTC.

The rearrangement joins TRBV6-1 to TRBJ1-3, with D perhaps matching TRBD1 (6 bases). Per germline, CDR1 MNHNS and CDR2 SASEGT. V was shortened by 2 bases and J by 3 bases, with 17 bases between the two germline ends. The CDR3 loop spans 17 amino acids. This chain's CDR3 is CASSESDRLLSGNTIYF. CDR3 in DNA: TGTGCCAGCAGTGAAAGCGACAGGTTGTTGAGTGGAAACACCATATATTTT.

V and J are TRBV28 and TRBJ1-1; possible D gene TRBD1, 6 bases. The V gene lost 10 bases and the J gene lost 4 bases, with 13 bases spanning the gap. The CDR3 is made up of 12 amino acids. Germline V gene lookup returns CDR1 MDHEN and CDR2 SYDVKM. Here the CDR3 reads CATSVGATEAFF. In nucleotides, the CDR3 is TGTGCCACCTCGGTGGGGGCCACTGAAGCTTTCTTT.

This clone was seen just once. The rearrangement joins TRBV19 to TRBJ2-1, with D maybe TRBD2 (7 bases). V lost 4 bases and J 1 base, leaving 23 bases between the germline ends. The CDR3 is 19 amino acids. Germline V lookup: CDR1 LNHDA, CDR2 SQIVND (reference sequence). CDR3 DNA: TGTGCCAGTAGTAGAGGGGGGCCTCTAGGCGGGAGTTCCTACAATGAGCAGTTCTTC. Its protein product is CASSRGGPLGGSSYNEQFF.

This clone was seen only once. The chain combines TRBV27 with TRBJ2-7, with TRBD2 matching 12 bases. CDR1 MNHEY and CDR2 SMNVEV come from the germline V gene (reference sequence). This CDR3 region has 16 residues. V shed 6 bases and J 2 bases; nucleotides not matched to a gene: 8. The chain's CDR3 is CASSNPGLAGTYEQYF. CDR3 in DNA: TGTGCCAGCAGCAACCCAGGACTAGCGGGAACCTACGAGCAGTACTTC.

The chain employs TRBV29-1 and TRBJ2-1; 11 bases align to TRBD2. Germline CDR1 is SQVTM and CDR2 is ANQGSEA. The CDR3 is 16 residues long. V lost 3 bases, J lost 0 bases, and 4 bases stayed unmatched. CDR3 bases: TGCAGCGTTGACGGACTAGCGGGCAGCTCCTACAATGAGCAGTTCTTC. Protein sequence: CSVDGLAGSSYNEQFF.

This CDR3 reads CASSKSYEQYF. The CDR3 region has the DNA TGTGCCAGCAGCAAGAGCTACGAGCAGTACTTC. The gene calls are TRBV11-3 and TRBJ2-7; D unclear. Trimming left V 5 bases short and J 3 bases short, with 5 bases between. Germline-derived CDR1 and CDR2 are SGHNT and YENEEA. This CDR3 is built from 11 residues.

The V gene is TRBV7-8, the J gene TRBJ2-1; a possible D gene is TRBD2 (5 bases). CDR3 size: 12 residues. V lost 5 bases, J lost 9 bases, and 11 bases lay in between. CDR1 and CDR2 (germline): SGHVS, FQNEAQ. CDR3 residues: CASSPGKSEQFF. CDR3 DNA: TGTGCCAGCAGCCCCGGGAAAAGTGAGCAGTTCTTC.

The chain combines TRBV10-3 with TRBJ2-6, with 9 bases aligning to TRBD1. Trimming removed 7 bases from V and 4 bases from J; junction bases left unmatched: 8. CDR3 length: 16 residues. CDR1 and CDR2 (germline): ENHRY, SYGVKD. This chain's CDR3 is CAIKKQGATGANVLTF. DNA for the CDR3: TGTGCCATCAAGAAACAGGGGGCGACCGGGGCCAACGTCCTGACTTTC.

The CDR3 loop reads CASSQQIPDRVNQPQHF. Written as DNA, the CDR3 is TGTGCCAGCTCACAGCAAATCCCAGACAGGGTTAATCAGCCCCAGCATTTT. V is TRBV18 and J is TRBJ1-5; 7 bases map to TRBD1. V shed 4 bases, J shed 4 bases, and the junction held 13 bases outside the gene matches. The germline V gene has CDR1 KGHSH and CDR2 LQKENI. The CDR3 spans 17 residues.

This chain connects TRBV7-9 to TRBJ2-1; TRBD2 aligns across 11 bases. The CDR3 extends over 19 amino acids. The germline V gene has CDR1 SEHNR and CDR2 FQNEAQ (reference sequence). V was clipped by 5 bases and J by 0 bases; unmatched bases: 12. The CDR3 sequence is CASSPAGTSGPSSYNEQFF. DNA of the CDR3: TGTGCCAGCAGCCCCGCCGGGACTAGCGGCCCTTCCTCCTACAATGAGCAGTTCTTC.

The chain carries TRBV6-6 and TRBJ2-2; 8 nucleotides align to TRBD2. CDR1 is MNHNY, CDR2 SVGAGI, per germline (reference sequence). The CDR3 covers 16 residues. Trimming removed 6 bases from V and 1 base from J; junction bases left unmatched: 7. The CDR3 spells CASSSPLAVNTGELFF. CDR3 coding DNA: TGTGCCAGCAGCTCCCCACTAGCGGTGAACACCGGGGAGCTGTTTTTT.

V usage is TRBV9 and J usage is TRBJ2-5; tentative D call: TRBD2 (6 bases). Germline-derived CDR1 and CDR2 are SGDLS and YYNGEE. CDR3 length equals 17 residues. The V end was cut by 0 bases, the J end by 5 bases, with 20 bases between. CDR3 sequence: CASSVGIRAGREETQYF. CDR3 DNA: TGTGCCAGCAGCGTAGGGATACGGGCGGGAAGGGAGGAGACCCAGTACTTC.

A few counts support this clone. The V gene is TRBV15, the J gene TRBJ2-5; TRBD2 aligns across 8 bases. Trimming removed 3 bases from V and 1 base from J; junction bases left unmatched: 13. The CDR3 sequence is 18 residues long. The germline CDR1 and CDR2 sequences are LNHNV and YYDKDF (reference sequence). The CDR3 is CATSRDSGTHRGQETQYF. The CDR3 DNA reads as TGTGCCACCAGCAGGGATAGCGGGACCCATAGGGGCCAAGAGACCCAGTACTTC.

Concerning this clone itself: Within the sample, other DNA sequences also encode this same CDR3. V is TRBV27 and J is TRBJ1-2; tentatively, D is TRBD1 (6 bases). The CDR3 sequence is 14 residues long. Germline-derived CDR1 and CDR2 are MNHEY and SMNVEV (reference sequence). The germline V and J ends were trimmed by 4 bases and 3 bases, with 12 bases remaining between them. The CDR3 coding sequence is TGTGCCAGCAGTTCAGCGGACAGATACTATGGCTACACCTTC. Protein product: CASSSADRYYGYTF.

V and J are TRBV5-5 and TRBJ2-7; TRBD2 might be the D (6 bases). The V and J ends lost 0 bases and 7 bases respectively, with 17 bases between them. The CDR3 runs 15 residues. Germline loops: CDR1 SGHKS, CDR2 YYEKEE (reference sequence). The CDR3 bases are TGTGCCAGCAGCTTGGCCCGGGACTGGGGGAGGGAGCAGTACTTC. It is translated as CASSLARDWGREQYF. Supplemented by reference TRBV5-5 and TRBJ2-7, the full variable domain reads DAGVTQSPTHLIKTRGQQVTLRCSPISGHKSVSWYQQVLGQGPQFIFQYYEKEERGRGNFPDRFSARQFPNYSSELNVNALLLGDSALYLCASSLARDWGREQYFGPGTRLTVT.

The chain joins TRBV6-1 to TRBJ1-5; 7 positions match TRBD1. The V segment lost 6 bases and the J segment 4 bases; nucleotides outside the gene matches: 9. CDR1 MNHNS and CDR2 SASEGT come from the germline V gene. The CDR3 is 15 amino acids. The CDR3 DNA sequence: TGTGCCAGCAGCCCCCTAAGGGGGCCGAATCAGCCCCAGCATTTT. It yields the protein CASSPLRGPNQPQHF.

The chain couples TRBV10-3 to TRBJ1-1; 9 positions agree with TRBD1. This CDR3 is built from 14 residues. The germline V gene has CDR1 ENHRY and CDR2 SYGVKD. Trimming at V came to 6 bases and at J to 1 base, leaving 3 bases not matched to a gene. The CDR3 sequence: CAISLGQGNTEAFF. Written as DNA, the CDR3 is TGTGCCATCAGCTTGGGACAGGGGAACACTGAAGCTTTCTTT.

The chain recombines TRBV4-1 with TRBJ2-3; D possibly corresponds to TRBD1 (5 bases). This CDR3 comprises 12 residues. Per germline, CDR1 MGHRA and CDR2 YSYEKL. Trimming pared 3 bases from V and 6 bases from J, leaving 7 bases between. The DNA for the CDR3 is TGCGCCAGCAGCCACTACAGGGATACGCAGTATTTT. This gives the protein CASSHYRDTQYF.

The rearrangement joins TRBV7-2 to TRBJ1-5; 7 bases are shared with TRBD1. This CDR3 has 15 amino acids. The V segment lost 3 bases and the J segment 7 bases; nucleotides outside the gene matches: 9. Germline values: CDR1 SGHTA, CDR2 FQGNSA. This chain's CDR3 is CASSLGGGQAQPQHF. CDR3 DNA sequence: TGTGCCAGCAGCTTGGGCGGCGGACAGGCACAGCCCCAGCATTTT. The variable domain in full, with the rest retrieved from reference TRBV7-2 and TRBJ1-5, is GAGVSQSPSNKVTEKGKDVELRCDPISGHTALYWYRQSLGQGLEFLIYFQGNSAPDKSGLPSDRFSAERTGGSVSTLTIQRTQQEDSAVYLCASSLGGGQAQPQHFGDGTRLSIL.

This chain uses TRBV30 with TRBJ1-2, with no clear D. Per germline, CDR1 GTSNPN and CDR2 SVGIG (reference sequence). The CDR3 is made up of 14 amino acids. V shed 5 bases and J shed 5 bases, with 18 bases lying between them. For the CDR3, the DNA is TGTGCCTGGGAGCAAGGACTCCTCTCGTATGGCTACACCTTC. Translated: CAWEQGLLSYGYTF.

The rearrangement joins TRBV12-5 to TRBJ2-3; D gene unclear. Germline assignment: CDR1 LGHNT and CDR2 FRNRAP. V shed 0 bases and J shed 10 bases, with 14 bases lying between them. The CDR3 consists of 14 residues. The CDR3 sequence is CASGLVYSHVPQYF. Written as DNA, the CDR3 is TGTGCTAGTGGTTTGGTGTACTCGCACGTCCCGCAGTATTTT. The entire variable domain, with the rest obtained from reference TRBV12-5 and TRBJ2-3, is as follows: DARVTQTPRHKVTEMGQEVTMRCQPILGHNTVFWYRQTMMQGLELLAYFRNRAPLDDSGMPKDRFSAEMPDATLATLKIQPSEPRDSAVYFCASGLVYSHVPQYFGPGTRLTVL.

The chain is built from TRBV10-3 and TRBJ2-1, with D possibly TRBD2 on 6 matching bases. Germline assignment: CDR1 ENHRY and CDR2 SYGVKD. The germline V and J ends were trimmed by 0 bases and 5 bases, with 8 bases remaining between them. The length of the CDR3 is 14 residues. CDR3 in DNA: TGTGCCATCAGTGAGTCTTGGGGGGACAATGAGCAGTTCTTC. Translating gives CAISESWGDNEQFF.

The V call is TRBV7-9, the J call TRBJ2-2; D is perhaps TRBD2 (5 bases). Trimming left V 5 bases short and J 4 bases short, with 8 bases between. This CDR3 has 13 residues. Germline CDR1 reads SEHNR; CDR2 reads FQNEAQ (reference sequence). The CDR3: CASSPDFTGELFF. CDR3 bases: TGTGCCAGCAGCCCGGACTTCACCGGGGAGCTGTTTTTT.

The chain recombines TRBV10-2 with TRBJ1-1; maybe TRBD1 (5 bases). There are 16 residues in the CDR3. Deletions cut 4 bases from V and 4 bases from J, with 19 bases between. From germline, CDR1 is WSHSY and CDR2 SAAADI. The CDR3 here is CASSGGVGQGITEAFF. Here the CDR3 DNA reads TGCGCCAGCAGTGGGGGCGTAGGACAAGGAATCACTGAAGCTTTCTTT.

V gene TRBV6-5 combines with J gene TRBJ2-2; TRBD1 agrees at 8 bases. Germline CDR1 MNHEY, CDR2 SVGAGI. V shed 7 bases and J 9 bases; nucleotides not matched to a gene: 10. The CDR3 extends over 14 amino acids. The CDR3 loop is CASKDRGLSWELFF. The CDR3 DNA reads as TGTGCCAGCAAAGACAGGGGTCTCTCATGGGAGCTGTTTTTT.

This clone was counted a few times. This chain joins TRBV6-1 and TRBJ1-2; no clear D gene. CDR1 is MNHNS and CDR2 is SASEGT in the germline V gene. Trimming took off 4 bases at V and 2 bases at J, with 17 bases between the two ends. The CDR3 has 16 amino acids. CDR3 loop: CASSAPRRGGNYGYTF. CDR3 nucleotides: TGTGCCAGCAGTGCCCCCCGACGGGGAGGAAACTATGGCTACACCTTC.

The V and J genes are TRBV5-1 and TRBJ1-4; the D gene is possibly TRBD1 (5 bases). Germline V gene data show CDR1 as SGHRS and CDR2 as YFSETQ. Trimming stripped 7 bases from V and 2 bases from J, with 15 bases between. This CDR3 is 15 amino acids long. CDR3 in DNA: TGCGCCAGCGGTAGGGGTACCGGCACTAATGAAAAACTGTTTTTT. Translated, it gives CASGRGTGTNEKLFF.

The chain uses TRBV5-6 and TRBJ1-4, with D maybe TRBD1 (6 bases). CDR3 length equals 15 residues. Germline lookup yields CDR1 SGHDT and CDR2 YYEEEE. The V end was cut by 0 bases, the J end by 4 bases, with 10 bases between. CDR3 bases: TGTGCCAGCAGCTTGGTTGGACAGCATAATGAAAAACTGTTTTTT. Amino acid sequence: CASSLVGQHNEKLFF.

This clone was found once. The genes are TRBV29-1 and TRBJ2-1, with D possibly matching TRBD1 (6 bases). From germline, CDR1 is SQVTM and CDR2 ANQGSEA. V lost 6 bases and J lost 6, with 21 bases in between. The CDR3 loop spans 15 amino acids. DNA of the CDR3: TGCAGCGTCGCCGAATTTACAGGGAACCTCAATGAGCAGTTCTTC. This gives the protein CSVAEFTGNLNEQFF.

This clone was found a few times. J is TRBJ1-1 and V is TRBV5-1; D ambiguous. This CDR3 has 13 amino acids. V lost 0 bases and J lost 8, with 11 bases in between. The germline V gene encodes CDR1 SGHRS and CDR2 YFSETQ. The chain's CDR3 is CASSLEIGGEAFF. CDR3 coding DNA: TGCGCCAGCAGCTTGGAGATTGGCGGAGAAGCTTTCTTT.

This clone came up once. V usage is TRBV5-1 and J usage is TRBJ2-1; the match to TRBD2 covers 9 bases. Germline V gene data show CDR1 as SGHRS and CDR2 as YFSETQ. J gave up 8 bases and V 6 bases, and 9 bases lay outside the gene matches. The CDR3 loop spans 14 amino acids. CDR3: CASTWAGGPDEQFF. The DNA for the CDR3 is TGCGCCAGCACCTGGGCGGGAGGGCCAGATGAGCAGTTCTTC.